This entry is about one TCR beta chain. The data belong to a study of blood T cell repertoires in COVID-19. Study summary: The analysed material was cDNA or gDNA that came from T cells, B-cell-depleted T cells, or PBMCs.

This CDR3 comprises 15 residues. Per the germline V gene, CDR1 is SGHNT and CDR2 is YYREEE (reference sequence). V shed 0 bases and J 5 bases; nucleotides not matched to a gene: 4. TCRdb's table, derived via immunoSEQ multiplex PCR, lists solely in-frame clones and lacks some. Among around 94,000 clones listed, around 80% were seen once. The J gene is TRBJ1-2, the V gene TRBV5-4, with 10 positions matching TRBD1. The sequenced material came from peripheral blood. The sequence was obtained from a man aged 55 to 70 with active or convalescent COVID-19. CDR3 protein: CASSLAPGQGYGYTF. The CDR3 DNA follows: TGTGCCAGCAGCTTGGCCCCGGGACAGGGGTATGGCTACACCTTC.